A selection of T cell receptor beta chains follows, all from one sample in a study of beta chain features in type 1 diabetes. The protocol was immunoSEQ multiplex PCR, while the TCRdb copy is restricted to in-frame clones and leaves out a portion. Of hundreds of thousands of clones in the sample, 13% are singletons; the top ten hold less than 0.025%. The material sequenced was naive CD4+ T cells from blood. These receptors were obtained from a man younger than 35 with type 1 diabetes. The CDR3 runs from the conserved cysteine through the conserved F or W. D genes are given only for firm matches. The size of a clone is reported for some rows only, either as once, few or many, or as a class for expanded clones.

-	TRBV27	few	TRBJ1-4	CASSLSPDRPNLFF	TGTGCCAGCAGTTTATCCCCCGACAGGCCAAATCTGTTTTTT
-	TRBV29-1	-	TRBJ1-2	CSVEKGGASGYTF	TGCAGCGTTGAAAAAGGAGGGGCAAGCGGCTACACCTTC
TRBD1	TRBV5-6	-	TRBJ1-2	CASSLDRGRDYGYTF	TGTGCCAGCAGCTTGGACAGGGGGCGGGACTATGGCTACACCTTC
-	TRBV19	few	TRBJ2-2	CASSTTSQNTGELFF	TGTGCCAGTAGTACGACATCTCAGAACACCGGGGAGCTGTTTTTT
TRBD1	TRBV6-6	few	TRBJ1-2	CASSQQGVYGYTF	TGTGCCAGCAGTCAACAGGGGGTATATGGCTACACCTTC
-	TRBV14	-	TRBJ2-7	CASSSRYEQYF	TGTGCCAGCAGCTCGCGCTACGAGCAGTACTTC
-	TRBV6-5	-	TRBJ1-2	CASSPQAPGHGYTF	TGTGCCAGCAGTCCCCAGGCCCCGGGCCATGGCTACACCTTC
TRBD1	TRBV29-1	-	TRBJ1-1	CSVPTGPSEDTEAFF	TGCAGCGTTCCGACAGGGCCTTCTGAGGACACTGAAGCTTTCTTT
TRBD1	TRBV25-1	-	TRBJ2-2	CASSGTFGDRGRAGELFF	TGTGCCAGCAGTGGAACATTTGGTGACAGGGGTAGGGCCGGGGAGCTGTTTTTT
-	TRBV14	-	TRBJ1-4	CASSQEAAGGKLFF	TGTGCCAGCAGCCAAGAGGCAGCGGGTGGAAAACTGTTTTTT
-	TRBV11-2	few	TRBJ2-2	CASSFSGTQAGELFF	TGTGCCAGCAGCTTCTCTGGTACCCAGGCCGGGGAGCTGTTTTTT
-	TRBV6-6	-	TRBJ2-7	CASSYIGTPYEQYF	TGTGCCAGCAGTTACATAGGGACACCGTACGAGCAGTACTTC
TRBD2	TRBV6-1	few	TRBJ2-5	CATTSGGPQETQYF	TGTGCCACTACTAGCGGGGGGCCGCAAGAGACCCAGTACTTC
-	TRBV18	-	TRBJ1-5	CASSPATENQPQHF	TGTGCCAGCTCACCCGCGACGGAGAATCAGCCCCAGCATTTT
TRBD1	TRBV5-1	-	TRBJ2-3	CASSLPGTGGTDTQYF	TGCGCCAGCAGCCTCCCCGGGACAGGAGGCACAGATACGCAGTATTTT
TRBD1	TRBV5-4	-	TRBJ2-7	CASSLGGRAYEQYF	TGTGCCAGCAGCTTAGGGGGCAGGGCCTACGAGCAGTACTTC
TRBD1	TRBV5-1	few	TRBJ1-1	CASSRTGENTEAFF	TGCGCCAGCAGCCGGACAGGAGAAAACACTGAAGCTTTCTTT
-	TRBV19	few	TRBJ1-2	CASSPDSYGYTF	TGTGCCAGTAGTCCTGACAGCTATGGCTACACCTTC
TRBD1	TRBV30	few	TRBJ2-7	CAWSGGQGQDF	TGTGCCTGGAGTGGAGGACAGGGGCAGGACTTC
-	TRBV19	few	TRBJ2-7	CASSRQLSSYEQYF	TGTGCCAGTAGTAGACAGCTGAGCTCCTACGAGCAGTACTTC
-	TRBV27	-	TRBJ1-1	CASSLNGAPEAFF	TGTGCCAGCAGTTTAAACGGGGCTCCTGAAGCTTTCTTT
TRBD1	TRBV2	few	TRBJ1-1	CASRRTGVNTEAFF	TGTGCCAGCAGACGGACAGGGGTGAACACTGAAGCTTTCTTT
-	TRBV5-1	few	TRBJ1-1	CASSITGGNTEAFF	TGCGCCAGCAGCATAACAGGCGGCAACACTGAAGCTTTCTTT
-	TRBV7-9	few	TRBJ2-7	CASSRSPGEQYF	TGTGCCAGCAGCCGGAGCCCGGGCGAGCAGTACTTC
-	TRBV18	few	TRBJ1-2	CASSPRGPDGYTF	TGTGCCAGCTCACCACGGGGCCCTGACGGCTACACCTTC
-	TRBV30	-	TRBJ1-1	CAWFRIRWVGNTEAFF	TGTGCCTGGTTCCGAATCAGGTGGGTAGGGAACACTGAAGCTTTCTTT
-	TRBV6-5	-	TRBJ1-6	CASRFWSSPLHF	TGTGCCAGCAGATTTTGGAGTTCACCCCTCCACTTT
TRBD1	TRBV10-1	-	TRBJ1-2	CASSMDRNYGYTF	TGCGCCAGCAGTATGGACAGGAACTATGGCTACACCTTC
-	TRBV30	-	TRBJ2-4	CAWSVREGANIQYF	TGTGCCTGGAGTGTCCGGGAGGGGGCAAACATTCAGTACTTC
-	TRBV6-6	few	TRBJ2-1	CASSYSNGYNEQFF	TGTGCCAGCAGTTACTCCAACGGATACAATGAGCAGTTCTTC
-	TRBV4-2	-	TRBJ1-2	CASSPPGLPTYGYTF	TGTGCCAGCAGCCCCCCCGGGCTTCCGACGTATGGCTACACCTTC
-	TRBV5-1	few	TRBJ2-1	CASSLGAQGNEQFF	TGCGCCAGCAGCTTGGGAGCCCAGGGAAATGAGCAGTTCTTC
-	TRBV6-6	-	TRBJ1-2	CASYSGTQQYYGYTF	TGTGCCAGTTACTCGGGGACCCAGCAGTACTATGGCTACACCTTC
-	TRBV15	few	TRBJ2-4	CATSREWGAKNIQYF	TGTGCCACCAGCAGAGAGTGGGGAGCCAAAAACATTCAGTACTTC
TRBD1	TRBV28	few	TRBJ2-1	CASSPGTGVEHEQFF	TGTGCCAGCAGTCCAGGGACAGGGGTAGAGCATGAGCAGTTCTTC
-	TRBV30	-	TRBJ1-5	CAWGVRNQPQHF	TGTGCCTGGGGGGTACGGAATCAGCCCCAGCATTTT
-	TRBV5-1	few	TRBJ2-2	CASSLEAVTGELFF	TGCGCCAGCAGCTTGGAGGCAGTCACCGGGGAGCTGTTTTTT
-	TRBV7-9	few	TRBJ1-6	CASSLEQEIFKPLHF	TGTGCCAGCAGCTTGGAACAGGAGATATTCAAGCCCCTCCACTTT
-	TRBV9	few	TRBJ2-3	CASSAMGVFSTDTQYF	TGTGCCAGCAGCGCCATGGGTGTTTTTAGCACAGATACGCAGTATTTT
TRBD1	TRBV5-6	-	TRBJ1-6	CASSLGQGNSPLHF	TGTGCCAGCAGCTTAGGACAGGGAAATTCACCCCTCCACTTT
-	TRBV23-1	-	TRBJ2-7	CASSQSGPRDYEQYF	TGCGCCAGCAGTCAATCGGGCCCTCGCGACTACGAGCAGTACTTC
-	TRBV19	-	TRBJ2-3	CASSIGQGTDTQYF	TGTGCCAGTAGTATAGGCCAGGGCACAGATACGCAGTATTTT
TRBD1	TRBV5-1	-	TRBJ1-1	CASSSRPDRDMVAEAFF	TGCGCCAGCAGCTCGAGACCGGACAGGGATATGGTAGCTGAAGCTTTCTTT